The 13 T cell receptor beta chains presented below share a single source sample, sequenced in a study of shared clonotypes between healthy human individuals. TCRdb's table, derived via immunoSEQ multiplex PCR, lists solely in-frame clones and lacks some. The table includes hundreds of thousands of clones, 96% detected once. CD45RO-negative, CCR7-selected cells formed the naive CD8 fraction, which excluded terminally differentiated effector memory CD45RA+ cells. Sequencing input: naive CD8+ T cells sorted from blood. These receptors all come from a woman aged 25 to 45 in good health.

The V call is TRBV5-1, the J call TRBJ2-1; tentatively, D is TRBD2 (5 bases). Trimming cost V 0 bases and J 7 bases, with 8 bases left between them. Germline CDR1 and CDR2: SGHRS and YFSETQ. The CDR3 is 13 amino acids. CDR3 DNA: TGCGCCAGCAGCTTGGGGAGAGGGAATGAGCAGTTCTTC. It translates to CASSLGRGNEQFF.

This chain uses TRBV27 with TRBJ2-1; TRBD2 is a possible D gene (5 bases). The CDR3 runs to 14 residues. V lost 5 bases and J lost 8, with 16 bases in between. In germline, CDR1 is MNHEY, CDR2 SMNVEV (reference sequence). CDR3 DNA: TGTGCCAGCAGTCCAACCACTAGTGGCCATGAGCAGTTCTTC. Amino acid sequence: CASSPTTSGHEQFF.

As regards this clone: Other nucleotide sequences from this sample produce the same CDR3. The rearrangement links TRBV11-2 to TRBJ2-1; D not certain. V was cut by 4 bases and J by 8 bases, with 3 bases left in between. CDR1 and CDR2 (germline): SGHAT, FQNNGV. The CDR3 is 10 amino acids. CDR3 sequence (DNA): TGTGCCAGCAGCTCGGATGAGCAGTTCTTC. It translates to CASSSDEQFF.

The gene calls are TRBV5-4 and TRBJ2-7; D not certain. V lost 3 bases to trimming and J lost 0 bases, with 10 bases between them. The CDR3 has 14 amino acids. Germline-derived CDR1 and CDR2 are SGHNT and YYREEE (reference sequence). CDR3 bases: TGTGCCAGCAGCTGGGGTGACTCCTCCTACGAGCAGTACTTC. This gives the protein CASSWGDSSYEQYF.

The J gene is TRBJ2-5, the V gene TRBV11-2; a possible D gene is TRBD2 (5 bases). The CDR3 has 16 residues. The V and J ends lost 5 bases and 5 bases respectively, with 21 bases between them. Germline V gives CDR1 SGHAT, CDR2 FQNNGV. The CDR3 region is CASSQLNPRWEETQYF. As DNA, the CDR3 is TGTGCCAGCAGCCAGCTCAACCCCCGGTGGGAGGAGACCCAGTACTTC.

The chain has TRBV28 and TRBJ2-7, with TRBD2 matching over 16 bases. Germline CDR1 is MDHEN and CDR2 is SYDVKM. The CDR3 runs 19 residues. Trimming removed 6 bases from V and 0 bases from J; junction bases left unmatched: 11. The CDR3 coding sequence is TGTGCCAGCAGCGGGACGGGACTAGCGGGAGGGTACTTCTCCTACGAGCAGTACTTC. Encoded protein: CASSGTGLAGGYFSYEQYF.

The CDR3 loop reads CASSLDRGTYEQYF. Written as DNA, the CDR3 is TGTGCCAGCAGCTTGGACAGGGGGACCTACGAGCAGTACTTC. The chain combines TRBV5-4 with TRBJ2-7, with TRBD1 matching 8 bases. Trimming at V came to 0 bases and at J to 2 bases, leaving 1 base not matched to a gene. CDR1 and CDR2 from the germline V gene are SGHNT and YYREEE (reference sequence). The length of the CDR3 is 14 residues.

As DNA, the CDR3 is TGTGCCAGCAGCTTGGAATATGAGTGGGACAGGGGAAATCAGCCCCAGCATTTT. It yields the protein CASSLEYEWDRGNQPQHF. The chain employs TRBV5-8 and TRBJ1-5, with 10 bases lining up with TRBD1. This CDR3 has 18 residues. V lost 0 bases, J lost 4 bases, and 10 bases stayed unmatched. Germline CDR1 is SGHTS and CDR2 is YDEGEE.

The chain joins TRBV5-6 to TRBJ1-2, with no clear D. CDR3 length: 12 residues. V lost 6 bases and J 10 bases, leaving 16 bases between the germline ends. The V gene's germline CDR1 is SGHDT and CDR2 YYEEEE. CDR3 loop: CASTVGSPNYTF. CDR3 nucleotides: TGTGCCAGCACCGTCGGGTCTCCGAACTACACCTTC.

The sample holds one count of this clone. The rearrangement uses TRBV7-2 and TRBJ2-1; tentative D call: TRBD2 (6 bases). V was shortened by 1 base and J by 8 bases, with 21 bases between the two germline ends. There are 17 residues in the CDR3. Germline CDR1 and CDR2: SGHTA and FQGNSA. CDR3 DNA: TGTGCCAGCAGCTTAGAGGAAACCGATTGGGGGGTAGATGAGCAGTTCTTC. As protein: CASSLEETDWGVDEQFF.

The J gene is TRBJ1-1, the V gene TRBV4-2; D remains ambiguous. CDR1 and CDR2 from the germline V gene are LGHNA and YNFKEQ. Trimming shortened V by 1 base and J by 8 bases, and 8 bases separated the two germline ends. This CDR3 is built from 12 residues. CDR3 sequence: CASSQGSSEAFF. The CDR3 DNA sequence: TGTGCCAGCAGCCAAGGCAGTTCAGAAGCTTTCTTT.

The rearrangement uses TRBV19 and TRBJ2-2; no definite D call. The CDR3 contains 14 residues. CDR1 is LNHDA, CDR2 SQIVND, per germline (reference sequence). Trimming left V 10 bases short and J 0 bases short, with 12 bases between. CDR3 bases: TGTGCCACTACCCTAGAGGCGAACACCGGGGAGCTGTTTTTT. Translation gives CATTLEANTGELFF.

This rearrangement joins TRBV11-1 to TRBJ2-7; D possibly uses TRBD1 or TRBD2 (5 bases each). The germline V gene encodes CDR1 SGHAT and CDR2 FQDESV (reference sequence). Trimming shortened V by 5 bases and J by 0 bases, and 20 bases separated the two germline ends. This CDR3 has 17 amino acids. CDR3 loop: CASSPIHMGTSSYEQYF. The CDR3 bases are TGTGCCAGCAGCCCAATTCATATGGGGACGTCCTCCTACGAGCAGTACTTC.